The 26 T cell receptor beta chains presented below share a single source sample, sequenced in a study of blood T cell repertoires in COVID-19. Libraries were prepared by immunoSEQ multiplex PCR; TCRdb keeps only in-frame clonotypes and omits some of them. This table holds over 200,000 clones, 83% found once. Sequencing was done on a sample of peripheral blood. All receptors come from a man between 35 and 55 years old with active or convalescent COVID-19.

A single count supports this clone. This chain links TRBV30 with TRBJ1-2; D is possibly TRBD1 (6 bases). V lost 8 bases and J 0 bases, leaving 13 bases between the germline ends. In germline, CDR1 is GTSNPN, CDR2 SVGIG (reference sequence). This CDR3 is built from 13 residues. CDR3 amino acids: CALGGGANYGYTF. The CDR3, as DNA: TGTGCCCTAGGGGGGGGAGCTAACTATGGCTACACCTTC.

The genes are TRBV5-4 and TRBJ1-2, with TRBD1 as a possible D gene (6 bases). This CDR3 has 14 amino acids. Per the germline V gene, CDR1 is SGHNT and CDR2 is YYREEE (reference sequence). V lost 6 bases, J lost 2 bases, and 14 bases lay in between. The CDR3: CASKPPQGNYGYTF. The CDR3 DNA reads TGTGCCAGCAAACCCCCGCAGGGGAACTATGGCTACACCTTC.

This clone was seen a single time. The J gene is TRBJ1-4, the V gene TRBV19; 9 positions agree with TRBD1. The V segment lost 7 bases and the J segment 8 bases; nucleotides outside the gene matches: 11. The germline gives CDR1 LNHDA, CDR2 SQIVND (reference sequence). The CDR3 extends over 15 amino acids. Written as DNA, the CDR3 is TGTGCCAGTACCCCTCTACAGGGGGCGAACGAAAAACTGTTTTTT. Protein sequence: CASTPLQGANEKLFF.

The rearrangement links TRBV19 to TRBJ1-2, with 9 bases matching TRBD1. Per the germline V gene, CDR1 is LNHDA and CDR2 is SQIVND (reference sequence). Losses at the gene ends were 11 bases for V and 2 bases for J; bases not matched to a gene: 6. The CDR3 totals 13 residues. CDR3 residues: CAANRGLNYGYTF. CDR3 nucleotides: TGTGCCGCGAACAGGGGGCTAAACTATGGCTACACCTTC.

The chain uses TRBV6-1 and TRBJ2-1, with D perhaps TRBD1 (6 bases). V was pared by 3 bases and J by 13 bases, with 16 bases between. Germline CDR1 MNHNS, CDR2 SASEGT. CDR3 length: 13 amino acids. For the CDR3, the DNA is TGTGCCAGCAGTGAGACAGGTAACCCCCCCCAGTTCTTC. Protein: CASSETGNPPQFF.

The chain is built from TRBV4-1 and TRBJ2-6; TRBD1 matches 7 bases. Germline values: CDR1 MGHRA, CDR2 YSYEKL. The V segment lost 3 bases and the J segment 3 bases; nucleotides outside the gene matches: 14. CDR3 length equals 19 residues. The CDR3 protein is CASSHKTGSGLGGANVLTF. CDR3 sequence (DNA): TGCGCCAGCAGCCACAAGACAGGGTCTGGGCTCGGTGGGGCCAACGTCCTGACTTTC.

The chain has TRBV12-3 or TRBV12-4 and TRBJ2-7, with a possible D match to TRBD2 (5 bases). This CDR3 is built from 13 residues. Trimming cost V 4 bases and J 13 bases, with 20 bases left between them. DNA of the CDR3: TGTGCCAGCAGTTCCTTTGGTCGAGGGCTCTCCTACTTC. It is translated as CASSSFGRGLSYF.

The V call is TRBV19, the J call TRBJ2-3; 8 bases match TRBD2. Germline V gene lookup returns CDR1 LNHDA and CDR2 SQIVND (reference sequence). The V gene end was trimmed by 0 bases and the J gene end by 5 bases; junction bases not matched to a gene: 10. This CDR3 is 17 amino acids long. CDR3 amino acids: CASSIDGEGLAGDTQYF. The CDR3 nucleotides read TGTGCCAGTAGTATAGATGGAGAAGGGCTAGCGGGAGATACGCAGTATTTT.

Here the CDR3 DNA reads TGTGCCAGCAGCGCCCGCGCGGTGGAGAACTATGGCTACACCTTC. It specifies CASSARAVENYGYTF. This chain joins TRBV9 and TRBJ1-2; D not certain. Per germline, CDR1 SGDLS and CDR2 YYNGEE. The CDR3 runs 15 residues. The ends were cut back, 3 bases at V and 2 bases at J, with 14 bases in the middle. The variable domain in full, with the rest retrieved from reference TRBV9 and TRBJ1-2, is DSGVTQTPKHLITATGQRVTLRCSPRSGDLSVYWYQQSLDQGLQFLIQYYNGEERAKGNILERFSAQQFPDLHSELNLSSLELGDSALYFCASSARAVENYGYTFGSGTRLTVV.

The rearrangement uses TRBV29-1 and TRBJ2-1, with D maybe TRBD2 (7 bases). This CDR3 comprises 14 residues. CDR1 and CDR2 (germline): SQVTM, ANQGSEA. The V gene lost 8 bases and the J gene lost 6 bases, with 20 bases spanning the gap. The CDR3 loop reads CSSSYGGPRNEQFF. The CDR3 DNA reads as TGCAGCTCCTCCTACGGGGGGCCCCGCAATGAGCAGTTCTTC.

As to this clone: The junction shows a germline mismatch at one end, possibly a read error. This chain uses TRBV7-7 with TRBJ1-4; 7 bases map to TRBD1. CDR1 and CDR2 (germline): SSHAT, FNYEAQ (reference sequence). There are 15 residues in the CDR3. For the CDR3, the DNA is TGTGCTAGCAGCCGCTCAGGGGGAACTAATGAAAAACTGTTTTTT. Its protein product is CASSRSGGTNEKLFF.

This chain connects TRBV6-5 to TRBJ2-3; D perhaps matches TRBD1 (5 bases). With 2 bases removed from V and 2 bases from J, the gap between germline ends came to 8 bases. This CDR3 contains 14 residues. Per germline, CDR1 MNHEY and CDR2 SVGAGI. In DNA form, the CDR3 reads TGTGCCAGCAGTTACGACAGACACACAGATACGCAGTATTTT. It is translated as CASSYDRHTDTQYF.

The gene calls are TRBV11-2 and TRBJ1-4; 7 bases are shared with TRBD1. The length of the CDR3 is 14 residues. Germline V gene lookup returns CDR1 SGHAT and CDR2 FQNNGV. Trimming at V came to 4 bases and at J to 5 bases, leaving 4 bases not matched to a gene. In DNA form, the CDR3 reads TGTGCCAGCAGCTCCGGGACAGTAAATGAAAAACTGTTTTTT. Translation gives CASSSGTVNEKLFF. The variable domain in full, with the rest retrieved from reference TRBV11-2 and TRBJ1-4, is EAGVAQSPRYKIIEKRQSVAFWCNPISGHATLYWYQQILGQGPKLLIQFQNNGVVDDSQLPKDRFSAERLKGVDSTLKIQPAKLEDSAVYLCASSSGTVNEKLFFGSGTQLSVL.

V usage is TRBV6-5 and J usage is TRBJ2-7; possibly TRBD2 for D (6 bases). The CDR3 spans 14 residues. Germline V gene data show CDR1 as MNHEY and CDR2 as SVGAGI. Trimming removed 8 bases at V and 7 bases at J, with 21 bases between. This CDR3 is CASDIRGSLQEQYF. CDR3 coding DNA: TGTGCCAGCGACATACGGGGGTCTCTCCAGGAGCAGTACTTC.

The chain combines TRBV6-5 with TRBJ1-5, with 8 bases matching TRBD1. The CDR3 is 15 amino acids. In germline, CDR1 is MNHEY, CDR2 SVGAGI. V was clipped by 2 bases and J by 4 bases; unmatched bases: 4. In nucleotides, the CDR3 is TGTGCCAGCAGTTACGGGACAGGAAAAAATCAGCCCCAGCATTTT. This gives the protein CASSYGTGKNQPQHF.

In its sample, this clone was seen once. The V and J genes are TRBV5-1 and TRBJ2-1; 7 bases are a match to TRBD2. CDR1 and CDR2 from the germline V gene are SGHRS and YFSETQ. This CDR3 has 15 residues. V trimming: 3 bases; J trimming: 0 bases; junction bases outside the gene matches: 3. The CDR3 spells CASSYGGSSYNEQFF. The CDR3 region has the DNA TGCGCCAGCAGCTACGGGGGGAGCTCCTACAATGAGCAGTTCTTC. The full variable domain, rest sourced from reference TRBV5-1 and TRBJ2-1, is KAGVTQTPRYLIKTRGQQVTLSCSPISGHRSVSWYQQTPGQGLQFLFEYFSETQRNKGNFPGRFSGRQFSNSRSEMNVSTLELGDSALYLCASSYGGSSYNEQFFGPGTRLTVL.

This chain links TRBV19 with TRBJ1-2; the D gene is possibly TRBD1 (5 bases). The CDR3 extends over 13 amino acids. V lost 5 bases and J 4 bases, leaving 11 bases between the germline ends. Germline V gene lookup returns CDR1 LNHDA and CDR2 SQIVND (reference sequence). DNA for the CDR3: TGTGCCAGTAGTCCTGACAGCTCCTATGGCTACACCTTC. Its translation is CASSPDSSYGYTF.

The table lists this clone with a few counts. The chain links TRBV11-2 to TRBJ2-3, with 8 positions matching TRBD2. The CDR3 totals 16 residues. J was trimmed by 8 bases and V by 3 bases; bases with no gene match: 13. Germline loops: CDR1 SGHAT, CDR2 FQNNGV. In DNA form, the CDR3 reads TGTGCCAGCAGCTTTTTGGTACTAGCGGCGCCCGGTACGCAGTATTTT. Encoded protein: CASSFLVLAAPGTQYF.

The V gene is TRBV14, the J gene TRBJ2-1, with TRBD2 as a possible D gene (5 bases). Trimming removed 4 bases from V and 6 bases from J, with 13 bases in between. Looked up from germline, CDR1 is SGHDN and CDR2 is FVKESK. The CDR3 has 14 amino acids. CDR3 in DNA: TGTGCCAGCAGCCGCTTAGGACTTGGCAATGAGCAGTTCTTC. It yields the protein CASSRLGLGNEQFF.

The rearrangement joins TRBV5-1 to TRBJ1-2, with 7 bases matching TRBD1. The CDR3 contains 15 residues. With V trimmed by 0 bases and J by 4 bases, 6 bases remained unmatched. Germline V gene sequence: CDR1 SGHRS, CDR2 YFSETQ. The CDR3 spells CASSLGQGLSYGYTF. DNA of the CDR3: TGCGCCAGCAGCTTGGGACAGGGCCTAAGCTATGGCTACACCTTC.

V usage is TRBV28 and J usage is TRBJ1-6; perhaps TRBD1 as D (5 bases). The CDR3 runs 15 residues. Looked up from germline, CDR1 is MDHEN and CDR2 is SYDVKM. Trimming removed 5 bases from V and 7 bases from J, with 15 bases in between. The CDR3 nucleotides read TGTGCCAGCAGTACAACGGGGGAAGGGAATTCACCCCTCCACTTT. Translation gives CASSTTGEGNSPLHF.

This CDR3 reads CASSPGQGKNQPQHF. Written as DNA, the CDR3 is TGTGCCAGCTCCCCGGGACAGGGGAAAAATCAGCCCCAGCATTTT. The J gene is TRBJ1-5, the V gene TRBV18; 10 bases match TRBD1. With 6 bases clipped from V and 4 bases from J, the junction kept 6 bases outside the gene matches. This CDR3 has 15 residues. The germline V gene encodes CDR1 KGHSH and CDR2 LQKENI. The full variable domain, completed using reference TRBV18 and TRBJ1-5, is NAGVMQNPRHLVRRRGQEARLRCSPMKGHSHVYWYRQLPEEGLKFMVYLQKENIIDESGMPKERFSAEFPKEGPSILRIQQVVRGDSAAYFCASSPGQGKNQPQHFGDGTRLSIL.

The chain couples TRBV7-8 to TRBJ1-1; the D is unclear. Germline V gives CDR1 SGHVS, CDR2 FQNEAQ. Between the trimmed V and J ends, which lost 5 bases and 0 bases, there was a span of 10 bases. The CDR3 totals 14 residues. DNA for the CDR3: TGTGCCAGCAGCCTCGACCTAGTGAACACTGAAGCTTTCTTT. Protein product: CASSLDLVNTEAFF.

This sequence joins TRBV4-2 and TRBJ1-4, with a possible D match to TRBD1 (5 bases). Germline loops: CDR1 LGHNA, CDR2 YNFKEQ. The CDR3 loop spans 16 amino acids. V was shortened by 1 base and J by 3 bases, with 12 bases between the two germline ends. CDR3 loop: CASSQVAGRANEKLFF. DNA of the CDR3: TGTGCCAGCAGCCAAGTGGCGGGACGCGCTAATGAAAAACTGTTTTTT.

CDR3: CASSLGHWTTKETQYF. In DNA, the CDR3 is TGCGCCAGCAGCTTGGGGCACTGGACTACCAAAGAGACCCAGTACTTC. The gene calls are TRBV5-1 and TRBJ2-5, with D perhaps matching TRBD2 (6 bases). V lost 0 bases to trimming and J lost 3 bases, with 15 bases between them. Germline loops: CDR1 SGHRS, CDR2 YFSETQ. The CDR3 spans 16 residues.

This clone occurred once. The rearrangement uses TRBV5-1 and TRBJ1-1; D is undetermined. This CDR3 is built from 13 residues. Germline loops: CDR1 SGHRS, CDR2 YFSETQ. V lost 7 bases and J lost 1, with 11 bases in between. CDR3 coding DNA: TGCGCCAGCCGTCTTAACACGAACACTGAAGCTTTCTTT. Its protein product is CASRLNTNTEAFF.